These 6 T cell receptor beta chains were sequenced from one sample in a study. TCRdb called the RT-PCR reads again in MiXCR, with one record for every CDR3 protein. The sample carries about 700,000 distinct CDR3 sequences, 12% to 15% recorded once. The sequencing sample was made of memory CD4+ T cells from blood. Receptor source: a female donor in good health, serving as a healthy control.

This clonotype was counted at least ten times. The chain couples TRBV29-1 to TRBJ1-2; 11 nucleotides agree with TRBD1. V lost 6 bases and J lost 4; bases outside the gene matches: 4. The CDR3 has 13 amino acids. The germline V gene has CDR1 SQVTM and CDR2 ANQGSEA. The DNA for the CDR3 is TGCAGCGTCGCCGGGACAGGGGGCTATGGCTACACCTTC. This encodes CSVAGTGGYGYTF.

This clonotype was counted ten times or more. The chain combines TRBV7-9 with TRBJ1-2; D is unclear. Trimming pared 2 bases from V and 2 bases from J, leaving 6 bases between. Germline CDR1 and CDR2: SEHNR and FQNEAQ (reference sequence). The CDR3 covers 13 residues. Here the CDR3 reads CASSLSNNYGYTF. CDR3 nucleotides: TGTGCCAGCAGCTTATCCAACAACTATGGCTACACCTTC.

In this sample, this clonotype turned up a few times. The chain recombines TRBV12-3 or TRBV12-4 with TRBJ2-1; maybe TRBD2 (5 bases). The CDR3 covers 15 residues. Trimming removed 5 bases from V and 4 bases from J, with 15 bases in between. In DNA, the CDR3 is TGTGCCAGCAGTCTACGCGAAGCGGTATACAATGAGCAGTTCTTC. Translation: CASSLREAVYNEQFF.

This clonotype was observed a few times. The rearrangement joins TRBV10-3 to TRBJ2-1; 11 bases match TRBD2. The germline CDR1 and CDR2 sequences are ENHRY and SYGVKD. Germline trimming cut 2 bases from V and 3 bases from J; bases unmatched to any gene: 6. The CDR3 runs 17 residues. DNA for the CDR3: TGTGCCATCAGTGAGCCCTTGGGACTAGCGGTCTACAATGAGCAGTTCTTC. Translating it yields CAISEPLGLAVYNEQFF.

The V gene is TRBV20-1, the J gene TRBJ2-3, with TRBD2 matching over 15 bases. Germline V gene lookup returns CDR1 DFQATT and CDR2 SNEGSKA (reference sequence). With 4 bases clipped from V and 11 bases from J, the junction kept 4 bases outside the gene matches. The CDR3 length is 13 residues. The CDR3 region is CSATRTSGGEQYF. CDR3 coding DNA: TGCAGTGCTACCAGGACTAGCGGGGGGGAGCAGTATTTT.

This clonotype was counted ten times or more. The DNA of the CDR3 is TGTGCCAGCAGTTTTGGTAGCGGGGGGGCAAGTGAGCAGTTCTTC. Its protein is CASSFGSGGASEQFF. V and J are TRBV12-3 or TRBV12-4 and TRBJ2-1, with 11 bases matching TRBD2. The CDR3 totals 15 residues. Trimming cost V 3 bases and J 9 bases; bases outside gene matches: 7.